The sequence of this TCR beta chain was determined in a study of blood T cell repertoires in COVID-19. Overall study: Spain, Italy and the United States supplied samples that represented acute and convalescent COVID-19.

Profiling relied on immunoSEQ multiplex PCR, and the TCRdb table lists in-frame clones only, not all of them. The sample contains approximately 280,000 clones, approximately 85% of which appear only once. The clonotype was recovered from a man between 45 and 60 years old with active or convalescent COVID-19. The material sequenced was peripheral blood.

The CDR3 loop is CSATDRDYEQYF. As DNA, the CDR3 is TGCAGTGCTACTGACCGAGACTACGAGCAGTACTTC. The chain carries TRBV20-1 and TRBJ2-7; D gene unclear. The CDR3 extends over 12 amino acids. V lost 4 bases and J 3 bases, leaving 10 bases between the germline ends. Germline CDR1 reads DFQATT; CDR2 reads SNEGSKA (reference sequence).